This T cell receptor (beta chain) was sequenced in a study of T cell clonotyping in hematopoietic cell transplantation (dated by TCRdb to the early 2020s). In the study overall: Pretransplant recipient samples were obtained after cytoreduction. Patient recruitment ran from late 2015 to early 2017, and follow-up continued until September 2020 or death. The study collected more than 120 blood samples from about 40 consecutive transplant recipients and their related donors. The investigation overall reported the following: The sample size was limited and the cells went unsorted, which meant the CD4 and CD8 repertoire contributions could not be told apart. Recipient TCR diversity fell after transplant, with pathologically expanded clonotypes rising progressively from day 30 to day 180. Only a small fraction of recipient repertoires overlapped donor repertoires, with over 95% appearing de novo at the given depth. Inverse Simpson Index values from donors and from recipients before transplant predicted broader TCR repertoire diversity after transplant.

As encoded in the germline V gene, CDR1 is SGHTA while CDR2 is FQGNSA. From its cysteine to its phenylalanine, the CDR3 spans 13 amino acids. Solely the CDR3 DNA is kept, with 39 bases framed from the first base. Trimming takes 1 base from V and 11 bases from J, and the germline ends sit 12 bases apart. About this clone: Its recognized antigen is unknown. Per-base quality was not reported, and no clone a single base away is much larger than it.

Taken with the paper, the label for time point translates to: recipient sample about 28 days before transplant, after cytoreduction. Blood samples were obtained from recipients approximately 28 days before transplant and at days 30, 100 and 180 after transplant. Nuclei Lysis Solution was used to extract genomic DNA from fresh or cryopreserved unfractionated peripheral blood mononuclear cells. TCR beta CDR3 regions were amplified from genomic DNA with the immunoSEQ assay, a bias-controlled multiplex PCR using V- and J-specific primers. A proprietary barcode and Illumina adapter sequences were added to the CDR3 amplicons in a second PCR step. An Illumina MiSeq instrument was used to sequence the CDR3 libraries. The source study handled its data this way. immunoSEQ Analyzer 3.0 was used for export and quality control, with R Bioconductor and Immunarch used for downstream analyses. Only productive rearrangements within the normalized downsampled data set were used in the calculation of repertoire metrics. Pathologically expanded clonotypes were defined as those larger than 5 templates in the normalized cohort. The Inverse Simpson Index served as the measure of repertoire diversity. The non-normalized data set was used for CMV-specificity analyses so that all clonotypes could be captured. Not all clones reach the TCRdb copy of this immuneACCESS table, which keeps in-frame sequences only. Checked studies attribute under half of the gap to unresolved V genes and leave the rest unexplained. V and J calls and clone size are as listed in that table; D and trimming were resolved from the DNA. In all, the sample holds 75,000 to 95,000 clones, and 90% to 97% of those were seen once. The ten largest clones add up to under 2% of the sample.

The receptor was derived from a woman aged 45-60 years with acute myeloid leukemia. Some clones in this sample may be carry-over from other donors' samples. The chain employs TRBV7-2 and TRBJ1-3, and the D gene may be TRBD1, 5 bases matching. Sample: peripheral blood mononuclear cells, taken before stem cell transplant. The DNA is TGTGCCAGCAGCTTAGGGGGGGACCTTGCCATATATTTT. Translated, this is CASSLGGDLAIYF.